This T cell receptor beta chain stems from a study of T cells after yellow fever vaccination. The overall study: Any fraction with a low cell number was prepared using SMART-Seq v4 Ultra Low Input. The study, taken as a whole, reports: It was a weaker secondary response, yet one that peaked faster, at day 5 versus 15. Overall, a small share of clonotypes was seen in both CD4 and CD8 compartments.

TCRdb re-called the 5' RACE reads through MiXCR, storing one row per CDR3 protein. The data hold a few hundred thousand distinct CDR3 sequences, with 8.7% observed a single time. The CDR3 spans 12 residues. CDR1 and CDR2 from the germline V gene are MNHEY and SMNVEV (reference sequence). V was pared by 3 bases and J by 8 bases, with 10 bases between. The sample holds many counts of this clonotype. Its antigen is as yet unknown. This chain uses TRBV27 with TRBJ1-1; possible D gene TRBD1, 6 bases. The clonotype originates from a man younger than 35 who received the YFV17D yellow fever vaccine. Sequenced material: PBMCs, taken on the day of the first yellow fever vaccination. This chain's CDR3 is CASSFSRGEAFF. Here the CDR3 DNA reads TGTGCCAGCAGTTTTAGCAGGGGCGAAGCTTTCTTT.